These 12 T cell receptor beta chains were all obtained from the same sample, sequenced in a study of cytomegalovirus exposure and HLA in healthy donors. In the PCR, 60 Vbeta and 13 Jbeta primers were used. Clones were sequenced by immunoSEQ multiplex PCR, and TCRdb holds only the in-frame ones, with some missing. The sample contains approximately 110,000 clones, 74% of which appear only once. The sequenced material came from PBMCs. Source of these receptors: a man aged 45 to 65 in good health and CMV-seropositive.

This clone has a handful of counts. The chain carries TRBV29-1 and TRBJ2-3, with no clear D. Germline V lookup: CDR1 SQVTM, CDR2 ANQGSEA. The CDR3 sequence is 15 residues long. V was cut by 5 bases and J by 2 bases, with 17 bases left in between. CDR3 bases: TGCAGCGTTATTACCATCCTCTACCTCACAGATACGCAGTATTTT. Protein sequence: CSVITILYLTDTQYF.

The chain joins TRBV5-5 to TRBJ1-5, with D maybe TRBD1 (5 bases). The CDR3 is 13 residues long. Germline CDR1 SGHKS, CDR2 YYEKEE (reference sequence). Trimming shortened V by 5 bases and J by 11 bases, and 17 bases separated the two germline ends. This CDR3 reads CASSFGQGEAQHF. CDR3 DNA sequence: TGTGCCAGCAGTTTTGGGCAGGGTGAGGCCCAGCATTTT.

J is TRBJ2-5 and V is TRBV5-1; 7 nucleotides agree with TRBD1. The assigned J gene may be wrong: the sequence end matches TRBJ2-7 better. CDR3 length: 14 residues. Per germline, CDR1 SGHRS and CDR2 YFSETQ. CDR3 sequence (DNA): TGCGCCAGCAGCTACGGGACAGCATTTTACGAGCAGTACTTC. The encoded protein is CASSYGTAFYEQYF.

The CDR3 DNA sequence: TGTGCCAGCAGTGAGAGGACTAGCGGGGGTTCCTTCAATTACGAGCAGTACTTC. The encoded protein is CASSERTSGGSFNYEQYF. The J gene is TRBJ2-7, the V gene TRBV6-1, with 13 bases matching TRBD2. V dropped 3 bases and J dropped 4; count of bases not matched to a gene: 12. This CDR3 has 18 residues. CDR1 and CDR2 (germline): MNHNS, SASEGT.

This chain links TRBV18 with TRBJ1-5, with D possibly matching TRBD1 (6 bases). The tail of the sequence fits TRBJ2-3 better, so the J call may be wrong. CDR1 and CDR2 from the germline V gene are KGHSH and LQKENI. The CDR3 is made up of 14 amino acids. The DNA of the CDR3 is TGTGCCAGCTCACAGGGGGTGAAGGCTCAGCCCCAGTATTTT. Its translation: CASSQGVKAQPQYF.

The chain links TRBV6-1 to TRBJ1-2, with 9 bases that match TRBD1. The CDR3 totals 13 residues. Trimming removed 6 bases from V and 7 bases from J; junction bases left unmatched: 6. The germline gives CDR1 MNHNS, CDR2 SASEGT. Written as DNA, the CDR3 is TGTGCCAGCAGGCTGGGACAGGGAAGTGGCTACACCTTC. Its protein is CASRLGQGSGYTF.

This chain links TRBV6-4 with TRBJ2-2; perhaps TRBD1 as D (6 bases). The CDR3 totals 13 residues. V lost 4 bases to trimming and J lost 7 bases, with 10 bases between them. Germline-derived CDR1 and CDR2 are MRHNA and SNTAGT. CDR3 sequence (DNA): TGTGCCAGCAGTGCCCAGACAGGCGGGGAGCTGTTTTTT. Amino acids: CASSAQTGGELFF.

The V gene is TRBV7-2, the J gene TRBJ2-5; TRBD2 agrees at 9 bases. The length of the CDR3 is 16 residues. Per germline, CDR1 SGHTA and CDR2 FQGNSA. V lost 5 bases to trimming and J lost 4 bases; unmatched junction nucleotides: 11. CDR3 protein: CASSDSGGGVPETQYF. The CDR3 bases are TGTGCCAGCAGCGATTCTGGCGGGGGGGTCCCAGAGACCCAGTACTTC. Looking up the rest from reference TRBV7-2 and TRBJ2-5 gives the full variable domain: GAGVSQSPSNKVTEKGKDVELRCDPISGHTALYWYRQSLGQGLEFLIYFQGNSAPDKSGLPSDRFSAERTGGSVSTLTIQRTQQEDSAVYLCASSDSGGGVPETQYFGPGTRLLVL.

The CDR3 loop is CATSRDAGNYGYTF. CDR3 sequence (DNA): TGTGCCACCAGCAGAGATGCAGGGAACTATGGCTACACCTTC. The chain links TRBV15 to TRBJ1-2, with D possibly being TRBD1 (5 bases). Germline values: CDR1 LNHNV, CDR2 YYDKDF (reference sequence). The CDR3 runs to 14 residues. V was clipped by 0 bases and J by 2 bases, with 7 bases between them.

The chain carries TRBV28 and TRBJ2-5; 7 bases align to TRBD1. Matching the DNA end better, TRBJ2-7 makes the J call doubtful. Germline V gene sequence: CDR1 MDHEN, CDR2 SYDVKM. The CDR3 length is 15 residues. CDR3 in DNA: TGTGCCAGCAGTATTAGACAGGGTGGTTCGGACGAGCAGTACTTC. Amino acids: CASSIRQGGSDEQYF.

The gene calls are TRBV19 and TRBJ1-4; 8 bases align to TRBD1. The length of the CDR3 is 15 residues. Germline lookup yields CDR1 LNHDA and CDR2 SQIVND (reference sequence). With V trimmed by 4 bases and J by 7 bases, 8 bases remained unmatched. CDR3 residues: CASSTGQGEGEKLFF. The DNA for the CDR3 is TGTGCCAGTAGTACTGGACAGGGAGAAGGTGAAAAACTGTTTTTT.

This clone came up once. This rearrangement joins TRBV19 to TRBJ1-3; no reliable D call. Germline lookup yields CDR1 LNHDA and CDR2 SQIVND (reference sequence). The CDR3 is 17 amino acids. Trimming cost V 5 bases and J 4 bases, with 21 bases left between them. DNA for the CDR3: TGTGCCAGTAGTCGCTCCGCGGCCTCCGAGGCCGGAAACACCATATATTTT. Protein: CASSRSAASEAGNTIYF.